This T cell receptor (beta chain) was captured by sequencing in a study of cytomegalovirus exposure and HLA in healthy donors. Overall study results and limits: Researchers left out some V segments, among them TRBV6-2 and TRBV6-3, as indistinguishable.

V shed 5 bases, J shed 1 base, and the junction held 3 bases outside the gene matches. Germline V lookup: CDR1 MNHEY, CDR2 SVGAGI. The CDR3 is 14 residues long. The PCR contained 60 Vbeta and 13 Jbeta primers. TCRdb keeps only in-frame clones here, not all; method: immunoSEQ multiplex PCR. The table has about 150,000 clones, about four fifths seen once; the top ten hold roughly 4%. On this clone: Its antigen is not known.

This sequence originates from a woman in her thirties or forties in good health and CMV-seropositive. The sequencing input was PBMCs. The chain links TRBV6-5 to TRBJ1-1; 8 bases fit TRBD1. In nucleotides, the CDR3 is TGTGCCAGCAGTAACGACAGGGGGAACACTGAAGCTTTCTTT. This codes for CASSNDRGNTEAFF.